The source of this T cell receptor (beta chain) is a study of shared clonotypes between healthy human individuals. The CDR3 loop spans 15 amino acids. The germline CDR1 and CDR2 sequences are SGDLS and YYNGEE. The J segment lost 4 bases and the V segment lost 4 bases, leaving 11 bases of the junction unmatched. Notes on the study in general: Clonotypes not shared had lower generation probabilities than those common to all four donors.

As regards this clone: Its antigen is currently unknown.

HIV-negative, healthy adults without recent acute infections or vaccinations were the donors. Libraries were prepared by immunoSEQ multiplex PCR; TCRdb keeps only in-frame clonotypes and omits some of them. The data show approximately 1.5 million clones, just under 99% seen once. The specimen was naive CD4+ T cells sorted from blood. Subset denoted: CD45RA+ positively selected. The chain links TRBV9 to TRBJ2-7, with 7 bases matching TRBD1. The TCR comes from a man aged 30-40 years in good health. For the CDR3, the DNA is TGTGCCAGCAGCACTTTGCCAGCGACAGGGTACGAGCAGTACTTC. This encodes CASSTLPATGYEQYF.